The sequence of this TCR beta chain was determined in a study of blood T cells in healthy people across ages. Healthy Russian Caucasian donors spanned ages about 6 to 100 years. Germline assignment: CDR1 MDHEN and CDR2 SYDVKM. CDR3 length equals 16 residues. V lost 6 bases, J lost 0 bases, and 6 bases stayed unmatched. Combining a sample-barcoded 5' primer with a J-beta primer mix, a second PCR ran for about 6 to 12 cycles. Carrying 12 random nucleotides, a template-switch adaptor labeled each individual cDNA molecule. Using its own MiXCR run on the 5' RACE reads, TCRdb lists one record per CDR3 protein. The data hold 550,000 to 750,000 distinct CDR3 sequences, with around 20% observed a single time.

Sequences were obtained from blood. V is TRBV28 and J is TRBJ2-1; TRBD2 aligns across 9 bases. The receptor comes from a man aged 70-80 years in good health. CDR3 coding DNA: TGTGCCAGCAGAATAGCGGGAGCGGCCTCCTACAATGAGCAGTTCTTC. It codes for CASRIAGAASYNEQFF.